This is a list of T cell receptor beta chains from one sample in a study of blood T cell repertoires in COVID-19. TCRdb's table, derived via immunoSEQ multiplex PCR, lists solely in-frame clones and lacks some. The sample yields around 67,000 clones, 70% to 90% seen once. Material: peripheral blood. These receptors all come from a man in his 70s with acute or convalescent COVID-19. Both conserved end residues are part of each CDR3. Each record gives: V gene, J gene, clone size, D gene, CDR3 DNA, CDR3 protein. The D gene is left open where the match is weak. Rows may omit the clone size; those that give it use once, few, many or a size class.

V gene: TRBV6-5
J gene: TRBJ2-5
clone size: -
D gene: TRBD1
CDR3 DNA: TGTGCCAGCAGTCAGACAGGGTTGGAAGAGACCCAGTACTTC
CDR3 protein: CASSQTGLEETQYF

V gene: TRBV5-1
J gene: TRBJ1-1
clone size: -
D gene: TRBD1
CDR3 DNA: TGCGCCAGCAGCTCACACGCGATGGACAGGACCCGCATGAACACTGAAGCTTTCTTT
CDR3 protein: CASSSHAMDRTRMNTEAFF

V gene: TRBV6-5
J gene: TRBJ2-7
clone size: once
D gene: -
CDR3 DNA: TGTGCCAGCCAATCGCCCGGGGGCTCCTACGAGCAGTACTTC
CDR3 protein: CASQSPGGSYEQYF

V gene: TRBV5-1
J gene: TRBJ2-7
clone size: -
D gene: -
CDR3 DNA: TGCGCCAGCAGCTCCCCAACCTACGAGCAGTACTTC
CDR3 protein: CASSSPTYEQYF

V gene: TRBV27
J gene: TRBJ1-2
clone size: -
D gene: TRBD1
CDR3 DNA: TGTGCCAGCAGTTCTTTCAGTGACAGGGCGAGATATGGCTACACCTTC
CDR3 protein: CASSSFSDRARYGYTF

V gene: TRBV7-9
J gene: TRBJ2-7
clone size: -
D gene: TRBD2
CDR3 DNA: TGTGCCAGCAGCTTCCGTCGGACTAGCGGGAATGATGAGCAGTACTTC
CDR3 protein: CASSFRRTSGNDEQYF

V gene: TRBV7-8
J gene: TRBJ2-2
clone size: -
D gene: -
CDR3 DNA: TGTGCCAGCAGTAGCTTTCTGGGCCAGGGAACGGGCACCGGGGAGCTGTTTTTT
CDR3 protein: CASSSFLGQGTGTGELFF

V gene: TRBV19
J gene: TRBJ1-1
clone size: few
D gene: TRBD1
CDR3 DNA: TGTGCCAGTAGACGCGAACAGGGGATGGGCACTGAAGCTTTCTTT
CDR3 protein: CASRREQGMGTEAFF

V gene: TRBV12-2
J gene: TRBJ1-3
clone size: -
D gene: -
CDR3 DNA: TGTGCAAGTCGCTTGGGTTATGAAGGACGGGGGGAGGACTCTGGAAACACCATATATTTT
CDR3 protein: CASRLGYEGRGEDSGNTIYF

V gene: TRBV5-4
J gene: TRBJ2-3
clone size: few
D gene: TRBD2
CDR3 DNA: TGTGCCAGCAGACGAGCGGGGGGCGGGGATACGCAGTATTTT
CDR3 protein: CASRRAGGGDTQYF

V gene: TRBV5-4
J gene: TRBJ1-1
clone size: -
D gene: -
CDR3 DNA: TGTGCCAGCAGCTTGTTTTTCCCAGGGCCGCGCACTGAAGCTTTCTTT
CDR3 protein: CASSLFFPGPRTEAFF

V gene: TRBV14
J gene: TRBJ2-5
clone size: few
D gene: -
CDR3 DNA: TGTGCCAGCAGCCAAGATCGAGGGCGCCAAGAGACCCAGTACTTC
CDR3 protein: CASSQDRGRQETQYF